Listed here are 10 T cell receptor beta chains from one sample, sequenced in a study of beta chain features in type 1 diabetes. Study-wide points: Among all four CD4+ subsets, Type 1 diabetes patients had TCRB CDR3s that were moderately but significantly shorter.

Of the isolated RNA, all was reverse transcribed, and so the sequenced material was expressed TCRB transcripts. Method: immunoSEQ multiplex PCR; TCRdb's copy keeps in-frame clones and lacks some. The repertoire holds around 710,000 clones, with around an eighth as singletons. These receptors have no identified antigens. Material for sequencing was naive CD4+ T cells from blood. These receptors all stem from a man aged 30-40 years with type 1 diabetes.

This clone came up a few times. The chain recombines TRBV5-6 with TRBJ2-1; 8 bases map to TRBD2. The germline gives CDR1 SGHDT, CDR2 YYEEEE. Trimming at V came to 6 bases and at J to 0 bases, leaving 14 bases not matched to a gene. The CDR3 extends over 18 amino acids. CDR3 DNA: TGTGCCAGCATTCGGCGGACTAGCTCCACGAGCTCCTACAATGAGCAGTTCTTC. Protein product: CASIRRTSSTSSYNEQFF.

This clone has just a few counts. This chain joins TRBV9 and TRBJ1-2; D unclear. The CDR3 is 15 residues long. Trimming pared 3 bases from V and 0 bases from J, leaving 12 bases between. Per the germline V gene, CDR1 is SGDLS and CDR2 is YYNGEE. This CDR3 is CASSGGLPANYGYTF. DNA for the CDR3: TGTGCCAGCAGCGGCGGACTTCCAGCTAACTATGGCTACACCTTC.

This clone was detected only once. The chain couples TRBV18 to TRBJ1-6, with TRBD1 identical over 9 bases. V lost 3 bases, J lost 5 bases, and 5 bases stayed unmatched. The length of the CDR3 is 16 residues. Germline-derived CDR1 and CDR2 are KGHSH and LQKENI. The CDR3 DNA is TGTGCCAGCTCACCGAACGACAGGGGGAATAATTCACCCCTCCACTTT. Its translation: CASSPNDRGNNSPLHF.

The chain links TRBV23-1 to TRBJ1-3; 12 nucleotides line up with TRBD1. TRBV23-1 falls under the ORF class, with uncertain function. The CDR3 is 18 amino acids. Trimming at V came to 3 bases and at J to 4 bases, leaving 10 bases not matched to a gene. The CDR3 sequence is CASSHRDRGRLTGNTIYF. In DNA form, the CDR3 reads TGCGCCAGCAGTCATCGGGACAGGGGGCGGTTAACAGGAAACACCATATATTTT.

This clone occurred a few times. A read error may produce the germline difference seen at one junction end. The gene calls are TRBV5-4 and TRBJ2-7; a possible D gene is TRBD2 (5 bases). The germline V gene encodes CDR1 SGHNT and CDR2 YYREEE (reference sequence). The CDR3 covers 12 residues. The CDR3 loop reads CASSSPIANLDF. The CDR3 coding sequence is TGTGCCAGCAGCTCCCCCATAGCGAATCTGGACTTC.

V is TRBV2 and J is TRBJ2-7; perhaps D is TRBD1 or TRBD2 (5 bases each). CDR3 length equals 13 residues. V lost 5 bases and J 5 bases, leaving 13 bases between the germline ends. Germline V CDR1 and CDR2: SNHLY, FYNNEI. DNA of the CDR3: TGTGCCAGCAGTCTACCCGTGGGGGACGAGCAGTACTTC. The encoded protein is CASSLPVGDEQYF. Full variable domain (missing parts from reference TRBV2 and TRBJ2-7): EPEVTQTPSHQVTQMGQEVILRCVPISNHLYFYWYRQILGQKVEFLVSFYNNEISEKSEIFDDQFSVERPDGSNFTLKIRSTKLEDSAMYFCASSLPVGDEQYFGPGTRLTVT.

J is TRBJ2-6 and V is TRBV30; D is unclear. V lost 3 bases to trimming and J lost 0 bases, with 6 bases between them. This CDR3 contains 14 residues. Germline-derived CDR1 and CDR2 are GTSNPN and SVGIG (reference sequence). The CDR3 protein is CAWSQHSGANVLTF. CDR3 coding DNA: TGTGCCTGGAGCCAGCACTCTGGGGCCAACGTCCTGACTTTC.

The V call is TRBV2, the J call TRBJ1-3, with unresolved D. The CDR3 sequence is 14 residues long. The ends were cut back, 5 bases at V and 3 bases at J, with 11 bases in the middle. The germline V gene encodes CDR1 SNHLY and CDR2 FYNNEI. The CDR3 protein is CASSSPPGGNTIYF. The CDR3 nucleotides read TGTGCCAGCAGTTCTCCCCCGGGTGGAAACACCATATATTTT. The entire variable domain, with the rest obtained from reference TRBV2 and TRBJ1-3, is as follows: EPEVTQTPSHQVTQMGQEVILRCVPISNHLYFYWYRQILGQKVEFLVSFYNNEISEKSEIFDDQFSVERPDGSNFTLKIRSTKLEDSAMYFCASSSPPGGNTIYFGEGSWLTVV.

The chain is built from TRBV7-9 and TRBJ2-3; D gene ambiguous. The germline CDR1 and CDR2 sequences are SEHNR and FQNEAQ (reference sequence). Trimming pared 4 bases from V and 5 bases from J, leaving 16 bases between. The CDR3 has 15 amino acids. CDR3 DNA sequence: TGTGCCAGCAGCTCCCAGGACCCCTGGGGAGATACGCAGTATTTT. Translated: CASSSQDPWGDTQYF.

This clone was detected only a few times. The CDR3 reads CASSRWDTGNTEAFF. The CDR3 DNA sequence: TGCGCCAGCAGCCGATGGGACACAGGGAACACTGAAGCTTTCTTT. V is TRBV5-1 and J is TRBJ1-1; possibly TRBD1 for D (6 bases). The V gene lost 4 bases and the J gene lost 1 base, with 14 bases spanning the gap. The CDR3 totals 15 residues. Germline lookup yields CDR1 SGHRS and CDR2 YFSETQ. Looking up the rest from reference TRBV5-1 and TRBJ1-1 gives the full variable domain: KAGVTQTPRYLIKTRGQQVTLSCSPISGHRSVSWYQQTPGQGLQFLFEYFSETQRNKGNFPGRFSGRQFSNSRSEMNVSTLELGDSALYLCASSRWDTGNTEAFFGQGTRLTVV.